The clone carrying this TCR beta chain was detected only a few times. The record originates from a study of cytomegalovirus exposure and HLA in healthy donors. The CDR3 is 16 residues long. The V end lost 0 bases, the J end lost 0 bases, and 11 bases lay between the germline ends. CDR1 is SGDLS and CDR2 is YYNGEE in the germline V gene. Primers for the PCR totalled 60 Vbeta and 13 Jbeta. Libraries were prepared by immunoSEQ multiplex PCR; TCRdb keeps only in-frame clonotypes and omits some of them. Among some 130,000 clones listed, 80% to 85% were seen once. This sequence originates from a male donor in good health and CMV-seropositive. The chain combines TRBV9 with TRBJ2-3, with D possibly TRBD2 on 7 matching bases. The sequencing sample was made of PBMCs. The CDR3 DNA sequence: TGTGCCAGCAGCGTAGAGGGGGGGTCTAGCACAGATACGCAGTATTTT. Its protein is CASSVEGGSSTDTQYF.